The 12 T cell receptor beta chains below all came from one sample that was sequenced in a study of CD8 T cells in Susac syndrome. Random hexamers were used to reverse transcribe 0.5 to 1 ug of RNA. One entry per CDR3 protein results from TCRdb running MiXCR on the immunoSEQ multiplex PCR reads. Among 84,000 or so distinct CDR3 sequences listed, about 96% were seen once. Sequenced material: CD8+ T cells from PBMCs. These receptors came from a human donor with Susac syndrome.

V gene TRBV3-1 combines with J gene TRBJ2-1; no clear D gene. CDR3 size: 11 residues. V dropped 1 base and J dropped 11 bases, with 6 bases sitting between them. Germline loops: CDR1 LGHDT, CDR2 YNNKEL (reference sequence). The CDR3 DNA reads TGTGCCAGCAGCCAAGGGAACCAGCAGTTCTTC. Protein sequence: CASSQGNQQFF.

The chain joins TRBV6-4 to TRBJ2-3, with 11 bases lining up with TRBD1. CDR3 length: 15 residues. V trimming: 3 bases; J trimming: 2 bases; junction bases outside the gene matches: 1. Germline V lookup: CDR1 MRHNA, CDR2 SNTAGT. This CDR3 is CASSEGQGATDTQYF. The CDR3 DNA follows: TGTGCCAGCAGTGAAGGACAGGGGGCCACAGATACGCAGTATTTT.

V gene TRBV4-3 combines with J gene TRBJ2-1; 9 bases line up with TRBD2. J gave up 9 bases and V 0 bases, and 12 bases lay outside the gene matches. Germline V lookup: CDR1 LGHNA, CDR2 YSLEER. The CDR3 is 17 amino acids. DNA for the CDR3: TGCGCCAGCAGCCAAGAGGGACTGGCGGGAGGGCCGCGTGAGCAGTTCTTC. Amino acid sequence: CASSQEGLAGGPREQFF.

This chain links TRBV29-1 with TRBJ2-1, with TRBD2 matching 15 bases. This CDR3 contains 14 residues. With V trimmed by 0 bases and J by 10 bases, 1 base remained unmatched. CDR1 SQVTM and CDR2 ANQGSEA come from the germline V gene. The CDR3 DNA is TGCAGCGTTGAAGAAGGGACTAGCGGGGGGGAGCAGTTCTTC. This gives the protein CSVEEGTSGGEQFF.

The chain uses TRBV29-1 and TRBJ2-3; TRBD2 agrees at 15 bases. The germline V gene has CDR1 SQVTM and CDR2 ANQGSEA. The length of the CDR3 is 15 residues. After removal of 7 bases from V and 1 base from J, the junction contained 3 bases not matched to a gene. This CDR3 is CSARTSGRGTDTQYF. As DNA, the CDR3 is TGCAGCGCTAGGACTAGCGGGAGGGGCACAGATACGCAGTATTTT.

The chain links TRBV30 to TRBJ2-3; 9 bases are shared with TRBD1. The V segment lost 5 bases and the J segment 6 bases; nucleotides outside the gene matches: 9. The length of the CDR3 is 14 residues. CDR1 and CDR2 from the germline V gene are GTSNPN and SVGIG (reference sequence). CDR3 nucleotides: TGTGCCTGGTACACAGGGGGCGTTTTGGATACGCAGTATTTT. Translating it yields CAWYTGGVLDTQYF.

V is TRBV28 and J is TRBJ2-7; a weak D match, TRBD1 (6 bases). This CDR3 region has 17 residues. The V end lost 2 bases, the J end lost 6 bases, and 23 bases lay between the germline ends. CDR1 and CDR2 from the germline V gene are MDHEN and SYDVKM. The CDR3 region has the DNA TGTGCCAGCAGTTTAAAGTCTCTCGGCTCCCTAGGGGGCGAGCAGTACTTC. This sequence encodes CASSLKSLGSLGGEQYF.

The rearrangement joins TRBV5-1 to TRBJ1-2; D is ambiguous. The CDR3 is 13 amino acids. V was clipped by 3 bases and J by 4 bases, with 10 bases between them. Germline V lookup: CDR1 SGHRS, CDR2 YFSETQ. The CDR3 loop reads CASSYNGLYGYTF. The CDR3 DNA is TGCGCCAGCAGCTATAACGGACTCTATGGCTACACCTTC.

This clonotype was counted a single time. The chain recombines TRBV20-1 with TRBJ2-1, with 12 bases aligning to TRBD2. Germline values: CDR1 DFQATT, CDR2 SNEGSKA (reference sequence). The CDR3 has 14 residues. Unmatched junction bases numbered 3, after V lost 6 bases and J lost 3 bases. As DNA, the CDR3 is TGCAGTGCGACGACTAGCGGGGGCTACAATGAGCAGTTCTTC. It translates to CSATTSGGYNEQFF.

The rearrangement links TRBV19 to TRBJ1-1, with D possibly being TRBD1 (6 bases). Trimming stripped 5 bases from V and 5 bases from J, with 15 bases between. Germline values: CDR1 LNHDA, CDR2 SQIVND (reference sequence). The CDR3 contains 14 residues. The CDR3 protein is CASSVSPGATEAFF. Written as DNA, the CDR3 is TGTGCCAGTAGTGTCTCTCCAGGGGCGACTGAAGCTTTCTTT. The full variable domain, in which reference TRBV19 and TRBJ1-1 provide the parts outside the CDR3, is DGGITQSPKYLFRKEGQNVTLSCEQNLNHDAMYWYRQDPGQGLRLIYYSQIVNDFQKGDIAEGYSVSREKKESFPLTVTSAQKNPTAFYLCASSVSPGATEAFFGQGTRLTVV.

The rearrangement links TRBV20-1 to TRBJ2-7; unclear D gene. Germline CDR1 is DFQATT and CDR2 is SNEGSKA (reference sequence). V lost 7 bases, J lost 4 bases, and 14 bases lay in between. The CDR3 has 12 amino acids. This CDR3 is CSGDSGNYEQYF. The CDR3 DNA follows: TGCAGTGGAGACTCCGGAAATTACGAGCAGTACTTC.

This sequence joins TRBV10-2 and TRBJ2-5, with a possible D match to TRBD2 (7 bases). Germline V gene data show CDR1 as WSHSY and CDR2 as SAAADI. The CDR3 is made up of 13 amino acids. V lost 7 bases to trimming and J lost 4 bases, with 13 bases between them. The CDR3 nucleotides read TGCGCCAGCAAGTCGGGGGGCGGAGAGACCCAGTACTTC. Translation gives CASKSGGGETQYF.